This T cell receptor beta chain was obtained from a study of T cells in Graves' hyperthyroidism and ophthalmopathy. Study context: The initial diagnosis was the point when peripheral blood was collected, ahead of any treatment.

Researchers took RNA transcripts and amplified the TCR beta CDR3 regions from them. First-round RT-PCR of the TCR CDR3 relied on the HTBI primer set. TCRdb re-analysed the multiplex PCR reads in MiXCR, keeping a single row per CDR3 protein. This repertoire shows about 610,000 distinct CDR3 sequences, approximately 14% found once; its top ten account for roughly 4.3%. This clonotype was counted only a few times. This CDR3 is 14 amino acids long. Germline V gives CDR1 MNHNS, CDR2 SASEGT. The V end was cut by 7 bases, the J end by 0 bases, with 13 bases between. The rearrangement links TRBV6-1 to TRBJ2-7, with D unresolved. The material sequenced was blood. The TCR was taken from a woman aged 40 to 55 with Graves' ophthalmopathy. DNA of the CDR3: TGTGCCAGCAACGACCGGGTGCCCTCCTACGAGCAGTACTTC. Its translation: CASNDRVPSYEQYF.